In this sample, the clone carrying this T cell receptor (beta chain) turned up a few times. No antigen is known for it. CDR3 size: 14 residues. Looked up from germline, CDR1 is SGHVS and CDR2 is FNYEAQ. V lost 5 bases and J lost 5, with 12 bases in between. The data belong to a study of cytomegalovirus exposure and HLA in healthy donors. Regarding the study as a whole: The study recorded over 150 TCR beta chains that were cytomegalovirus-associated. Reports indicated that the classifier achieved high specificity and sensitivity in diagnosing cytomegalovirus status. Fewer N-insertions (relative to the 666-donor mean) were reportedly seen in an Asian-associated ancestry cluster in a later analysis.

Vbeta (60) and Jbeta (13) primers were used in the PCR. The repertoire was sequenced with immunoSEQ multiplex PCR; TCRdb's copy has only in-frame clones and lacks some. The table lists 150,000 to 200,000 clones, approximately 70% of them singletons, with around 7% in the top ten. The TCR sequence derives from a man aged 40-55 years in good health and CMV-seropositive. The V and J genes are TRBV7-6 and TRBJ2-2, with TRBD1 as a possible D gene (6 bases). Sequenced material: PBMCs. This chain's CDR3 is CASSRTVITGELFF. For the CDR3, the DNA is TGTGCCAGCAGCAGGACAGTTATAACCGGGGAGCTGTTTTTT. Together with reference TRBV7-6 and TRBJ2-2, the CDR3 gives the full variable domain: GAGVSQSPRYKVTKRGQDVALRCDPISGHVSLYWYRQALGQGPEFLTYFNYEAQQDKSGLPNDRFSAERPEGSISTLTIQRTEQRDSAMYRCASSRTVITGELFFGEGSRLTVL.